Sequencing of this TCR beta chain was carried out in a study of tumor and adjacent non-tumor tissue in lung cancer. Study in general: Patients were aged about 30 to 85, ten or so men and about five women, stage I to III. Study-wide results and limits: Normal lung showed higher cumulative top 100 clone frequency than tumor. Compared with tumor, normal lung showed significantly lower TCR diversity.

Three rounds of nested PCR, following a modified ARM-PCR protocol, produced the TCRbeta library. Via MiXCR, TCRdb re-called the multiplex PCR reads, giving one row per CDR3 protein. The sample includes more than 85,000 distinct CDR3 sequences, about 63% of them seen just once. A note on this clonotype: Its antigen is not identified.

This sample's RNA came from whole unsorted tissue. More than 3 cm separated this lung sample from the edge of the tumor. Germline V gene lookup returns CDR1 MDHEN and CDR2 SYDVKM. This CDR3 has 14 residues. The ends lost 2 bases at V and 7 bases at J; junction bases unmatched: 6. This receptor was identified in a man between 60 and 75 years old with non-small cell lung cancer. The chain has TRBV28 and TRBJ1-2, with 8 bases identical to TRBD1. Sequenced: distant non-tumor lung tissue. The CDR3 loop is CASSLNQGAAGYTF. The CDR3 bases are TGTGCCAGCAGTTTAAACCAGGGGGCGGCTGGCTACACCTTC.